The 7 T cell receptor beta chains reported below all come from one sample, sequenced in a study of shared clonotypes between healthy human individuals. Sequenced by immunoSEQ multiplex PCR; TCRdb stores in-frame clones only, minus some. The table has fewer than 400,000 clones, roughly 70% seen once. Sequenced material: memory CD4+ T cells sorted from blood. As to subset: CD45RA-negative fraction. All receptors come from a man under 40 in good health.

The chain combines TRBV7-2 with TRBJ2-5; TRBD2 matches 13 bases. V lost 4 bases and J lost 4; bases outside the gene matches: 6. Germline V lookup: CDR1 SGHTA, CDR2 FQGNSA. The CDR3 spans 16 residues. This CDR3 reads CASSSKTSGRRETQYF. The CDR3 coding sequence is TGTGCCAGCAGCTCAAAGACTAGCGGGAGGCGAGAGACCCAGTACTTC.

The gene calls are TRBV6-1 and TRBJ2-7; the D is unclear. The V gene's germline CDR1 is MNHNS and CDR2 SASEGT. CDR3 length: 13 amino acids. Trimming took off 6 bases at V and 3 bases at J, with 12 bases between the two ends. In nucleotides, the CDR3 is TGTGCCAGCAGGGGCCGAGTAGTCTACGAGCAGTACTTC. Translating it yields CASRGRVVYEQYF.

This chain connects TRBV27 to TRBJ1-2, with 7 bases fitting TRBD1. The CDR3 runs to 14 residues. V shed 4 bases, J shed 8 bases, and the junction held 10 bases outside the gene matches. The germline CDR1 and CDR2 sequences are MNHEY and SMNVEV (reference sequence). The CDR3 reads CASSSLSGGGGYTF. The DNA for the CDR3 is TGTGCCAGCAGTTCCCTCTCAGGGGGTGGCGGCTACACCTTC.

This clone was counted ten times or more. The chain carries TRBV14 and TRBJ2-4; TRBD1 matches at 7 bases. CDR3 length: 18 amino acids. CDR1 is SGHDN, CDR2 FVKESK, per germline. Trimming at V came to 5 bases and at J to 8 bases, leaving 21 bases not matched to a gene. CDR3 nucleotides: TGTGCCAGCAGCAAAAAGCCACGCTCGACAGGGAGTGACGACATTCAGTACTTC. Its protein product is CASSKKPRSTGSDDIQYF.

This chain joins TRBV5-1 and TRBJ1-1; TRBD1 might be the D (5 bases). From germline, CDR1 is SGHRS and CDR2 YFSETQ. CDR3 size: 14 residues. Trimming took off 4 bases at V and 1 base at J, with 11 bases between the two ends. CDR3 nucleotides: TGCGCCAGCAGCCTTGGGACCGGGAACACTGAAGCTTTCTTT. This codes for CASSLGTGNTEAFF.

The J gene is TRBJ2-2, the V gene TRBV11-1; 11 bases align to TRBD2. The J segment lost 5 bases and the V segment lost 1 base, leaving 0 bases of the junction unmatched. The CDR3 is 15 residues long. The V gene's germline CDR1 is SGHAT and CDR2 FQDESV (reference sequence). CDR3 region: CASSLGTSGTGELFF. CDR3 in DNA: TGTGCCAGCAGCTTAGGGACTAGCGGGACCGGGGAGCTGTTTTTT.

This chain links TRBV5-4 with TRBJ2-5, with 7 bases that match TRBD1. The V and J ends lost 4 bases and 1 base, in that order; junction bases with no gene match: 10. CDR1 is SGHNT and CDR2 is YYREEE in the germline V gene (reference sequence). The CDR3 covers 16 residues. The CDR3: CASSLTTGRGQETQYF. CDR3 nucleotides: TGTGCCAGCAGCCTAACGACAGGGAGAGGCCAAGAGACCCAGTACTTC.